Following are 5 T cell receptor beta chains from one sample sequenced in a study of graft-versus-host responses after intestinal transplantation. Graft samples were processed, releasing intraepithelial and lamina propria lymphocytes. The protocol was immunoSEQ multiplex PCR, while the TCRdb copy is restricted to in-frame clones and leaves out a portion. The data contain under 8,500 clones, around 82% of them singletons. The sample in question was ileum tissue, obtained approximately 290 days after intestinal transplant. The receptors shown here come from a human patient who received an intestinal transplant, so some T cells may come from the graft donor.

The chain employs TRBV6-5 and TRBJ2-2, with D unclear. The CDR3 covers 13 residues. Germline CDR1 is MNHEY and CDR2 is SVGAGI. Deletions cut 2 bases from V and 7 bases from J, with 8 bases between. The CDR3 region has the DNA TGTGCCAGCAGTTACGTAACCGTCGGGGAGCTGTTTTTT. Translating gives CASSYVTVGELFF.

Regarding this clone: Other DNA sequences in the sample encode the same CDR3. The rearrangement uses TRBV6-4 and TRBJ2-2, with 11 bases identical to TRBD2. CDR1 and CDR2 (germline): MRHNA, SNTAGT. Trimming took 2 bases from V and 1 from J; bases not matched to a gene: 0. This CDR3 region has 16 residues. CDR3 nucleotide sequence: TGTGCCAGCAGTGACGGGACTAGCGGGAACACCGGGGAGCTGTTTTTT. Amino acids: CASSDGTSGNTGELFF.

J is TRBJ2-7 and V is TRBV4-2, with a possible D match to TRBD1 (6 bases). The germline V and J ends were trimmed by 0 bases and 1 base, with 13 bases remaining between them. The CDR3 length is 16 residues. Germline CDR1 and CDR2: LGHNA and YNFKEQ. CDR3 in amino acids: CASSQEGGGFSYEQYF. The CDR3 DNA is TGTGCCAGCAGCCAAGAAGGTGGGGGCTTTTCCTACGAGCAGTACTTC.

This clone was counted only a few times. This chain joins TRBV2 and TRBJ1-3; weak D call: TRBD1 (5 bases). The length of the CDR3 is 13 residues. Per germline, CDR1 SNHLY and CDR2 FYNNEI. V was trimmed by 9 bases and J by 1 base, leaving 10 bases between them. CDR3 region: CARGTGSGNTIYF. CDR3 nucleotide sequence: TGTGCCAGAGGGACGGGTTCTGGAAACACCATATATTTT. Full variable domain (missing parts from reference TRBV2 and TRBJ1-3): EPEVTQTPSHQVTQMGQEVILRCVPISNHLYFYWYRQILGQKVEFLVSFYNNEISEKSEIFDDQFSVERPDGSNFTLKIRSTKLEDSAMYFCARGTGSGNTIYFGEGSWLTVV.

This clone was found a few times. The chain has TRBV6-1 and TRBJ2-7; D is unclear. Germline values: CDR1 MNHNS, CDR2 SASEGT. This CDR3 has 14 residues. V lost 2 bases and J 1 base, leaving 9 bases between the germline ends. The CDR3 is CASSESRISYEQYF. The CDR3 nucleotides read TGTGCCAGCAGTGAATCTCGGATTTCCTACGAGCAGTACTTC.